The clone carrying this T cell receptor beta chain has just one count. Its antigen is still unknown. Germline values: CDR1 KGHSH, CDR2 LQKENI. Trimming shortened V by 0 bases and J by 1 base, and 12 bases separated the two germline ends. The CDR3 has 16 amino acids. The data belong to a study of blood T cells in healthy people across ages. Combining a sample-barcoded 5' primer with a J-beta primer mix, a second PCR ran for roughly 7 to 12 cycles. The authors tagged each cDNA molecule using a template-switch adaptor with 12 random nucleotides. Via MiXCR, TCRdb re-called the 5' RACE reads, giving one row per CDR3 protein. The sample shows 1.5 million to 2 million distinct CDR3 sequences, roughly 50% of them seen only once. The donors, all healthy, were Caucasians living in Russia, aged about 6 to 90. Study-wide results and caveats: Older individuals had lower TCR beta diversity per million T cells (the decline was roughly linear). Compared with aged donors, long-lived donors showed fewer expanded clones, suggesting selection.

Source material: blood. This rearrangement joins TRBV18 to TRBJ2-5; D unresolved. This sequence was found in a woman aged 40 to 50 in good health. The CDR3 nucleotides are TGTGCCAGCTCACCACCGAATCTGTTCCTCCAAGAGACCCAGTACTTC. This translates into CASSPPNLFLQETQYF.